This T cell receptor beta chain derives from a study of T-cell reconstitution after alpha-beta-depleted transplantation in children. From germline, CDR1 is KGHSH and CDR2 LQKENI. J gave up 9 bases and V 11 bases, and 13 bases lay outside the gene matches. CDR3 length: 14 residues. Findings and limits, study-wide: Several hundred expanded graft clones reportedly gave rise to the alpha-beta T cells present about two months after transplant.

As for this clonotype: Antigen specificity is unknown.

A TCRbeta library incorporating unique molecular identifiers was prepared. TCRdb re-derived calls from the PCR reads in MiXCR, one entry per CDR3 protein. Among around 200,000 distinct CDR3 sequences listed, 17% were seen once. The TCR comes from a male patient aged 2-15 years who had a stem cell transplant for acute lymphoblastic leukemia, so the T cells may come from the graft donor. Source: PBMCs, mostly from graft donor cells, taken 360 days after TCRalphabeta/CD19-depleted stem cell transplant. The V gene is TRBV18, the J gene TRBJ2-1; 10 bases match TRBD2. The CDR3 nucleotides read TGTGCCGGCCCCAGCGGGGGGGCCTCAGCTGAGCAGTTCTTC. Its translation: CAGPSGGASAEQFF. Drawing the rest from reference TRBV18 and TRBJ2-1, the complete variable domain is NAGVMQNPRHLVRRRGQEARLRCSPMKGHSHVYWYRQLPEEGLKFMVYLQKENIIDESGMPKERFSAEFPKEGPSILRIQQVVRGDSAAYFCAGPSGGASAEQFFGPGTRLTVL.